What follows are 4 T cell receptor beta chains derived from one specimen sequenced in a study of T cells in Graves' hyperthyroidism and ophthalmopathy. TCR beta CDR3 regions were amplified from RNA transcripts. First-round RT-PCR of the TCR CDR3 relied on the HTBI primer set. In TCRdb, the multiplex PCR reads were re-called with MiXCR into one record per CDR3 protein. The table shows about 250,000 distinct CDR3 sequences, with approximately 24% occurring only once. The sample taken for sequencing was blood. All receptors derive from a woman between 35 and 50 years old with Graves' ophthalmopathy.

This clonotype was counted at least ten times. The chain is built from TRBV9 and TRBJ2-2; TRBD2 matches at 9 bases. V trimming: 0 bases; J trimming: 4 bases; junction bases outside the gene matches: 7. This CDR3 spans 17 amino acids. CDR1 and CDR2 (germline): SGDLS, YYNGEE. The CDR3 DNA sequence: TGTGCCAGCAGCGTAGGTGCTAGCGGGACGATCACCGGGGAGCTGTTTTTT. Residues: CASSVGASGTITGELFF.

The rearrangement links TRBV12-3 or TRBV12-4 to TRBJ2-2; 7 bases match TRBD1. This CDR3 is 15 amino acids long. V trimming: 8 bases; J trimming: 1 base; junction bases outside the gene matches: 7. The CDR3 DNA reads TGTGCCAGCGTTCGACGGACAGGGAACACCGGGGAGCTGTTTTTT. Its translation: CASVRRTGNTGELFF.

The genes are TRBV20-1 and TRBJ1-1; no reliable D call. The germline gives CDR1 DFQATT, CDR2 SNEGSKA (reference sequence). The CDR3 contains 13 residues. The V end lost 6 bases, the J end lost 0 bases, and 11 bases lay between the germline ends. The CDR3 is CSAAGGVNTEAFF. The CDR3 nucleotides read TGCAGTGCGGCGGGTGGGGTGAACACTGAAGCTTTCTTT.

The sample holds many counts of this clonotype. The chain couples TRBV29-1 to TRBJ2-5, with D hard to call. CDR3 length: 13 amino acids. V was shortened by 4 bases and J by 1 base, with 10 bases between the two germline ends. CDR1 SQVTM and CDR2 ANQGSEA come from the germline V gene. In DNA form, the CDR3 reads TGCAGCGTTGCAGGTGGACCCCAAGAGACCCAGTACTTC. Residues: CSVAGGPQETQYF.